The sequence of this T cell receptor beta chain was determined in a study of blood T cells in healthy people across ages. Many counts were recorded for this clonotype. This CDR3 is 13 amino acids long. V was clipped by 7 bases and J by 4 bases, with 11 bases between them. Germline V gives CDR1 LNHDA, CDR2 SQIVND (reference sequence). It was with a sample-barcoded 5' primer and a J-beta primer mix that a second PCR of about 6 to 12 cycles was run. TCRdb used MiXCR to reprocess the 5' RACE reads, holding one entry per CDR3 protein. The profile shows fewer than 800,000 distinct CDR3 sequences, 20% to 25% of them singletons.

The V gene is TRBV19, the J gene TRBJ2-1; D ambiguous. The sequence derives from a man between 65 and 85 years old in good health. The sequenced sample consisted of blood. Written as DNA, the CDR3 is TGTGCCAGTAATCCCCCGGGTTACAATGAGCAGTTCTTC. Protein sequence: CASNPPGYNEQFF.